These T cell receptor beta chains were read from a single sample in a study of blood T cell repertoires in COVID-19. Repertoires were generated with immunoSEQ multiplex PCR, while TCRdb's copy carries only in-frame clones and drops some. The profile shows fewer than 350,000 clones, 89% of them singletons. The sequenced sample consisted of PBMCs or T cells enriched from blood (not recorded which). These receptors were obtained from a man aged 55-75 years who had recovered from COVID-19. CDR3s include the opening cysteine and the closing phenylalanine or tryptophan. Fields, in order: J gene, CDR3 length, D gene, clone size, V gene, CDR3 DNA, CDR3 protein. The D gene is left open where the match is weak. Some rows mark clone size as missing; the rest say once, few, many or name a class of expanded clone.

>TRBJ2-7|19|TRBD1|-|TRBV9
TGTGCCAGCAGCGAGCAAACGGACAGGGTAGGCCGGAGCTCCTACGAGCAGTACTTC
CASSEQTDRVGRSSYEQYF
>TRBJ1-1|15|-|-|TRBV28
TGTGCCAGCAGTTTCCAAGCCCTTCTGAACACTGAAGCTTTCTTT
CASSFQALLNTEAFF
>TRBJ2-3|14|TRBD2|once|TRBV11-1
TGTGCCAGCAGCACGGCCTCGGGGGGGGATACGCAGTATTTT
CASSTASGGDTQYF
>TRBJ1-4|15|-|-|TRBV28
TGTGCCAGCAGTCCGTTACAGATCGTCGATGAAAAACTGTTTTTT
CASSPLQIVDEKLFF
>TRBJ2-7|14|-|-|TRBV27
TGTGCCAGCAGTTTGGCTAGCTCGACCTACGAGCAGTACTTC
CASSLASSTYEQYF
>TRBJ1-2|14|-|-|TRBV19
TGTGCCAGTAGCGTCAGGGAGGGTCATAATGGCTACACCTTC
CASSVREGHNGYTF
>TRBJ2-3|16|TRBD1|once|TRBV5-1
TGCGCCAGCAGCTTGGTCGGGACAGGGGGGACAGATACGCAGTATTTT
CASSLVGTGGTDTQYF
>TRBJ2-1|15|TRBD2|-|TRBV5-1
TGCGCCAGCAGCTTGGACTTCGGGACTATTAATGAGCAGTTCTTC
CASSLDFGTINEQFF
>TRBJ1-1|15|TRBD1|few|TRBV9
TGTGCCAGCAGCCCACTGGGACAGACGAACACTGAAGCTTTCTTT
CASSPLGQTNTEAFF
>TRBJ2-7|15|-|-|TRBV6-2/TRBV6-3
TGTGCCAGCAGTTACGCGGAGGGGGCGGGCTACGAGCAGTACTTC
CASSYAEGAGYEQYF
>TRBJ2-7|16|TRBD1|-|TRBV6-2/TRBV6-3
TGTGCCAGCAGTTACTCGGGAGGACAGGGGGTGAGAGAGCAGTACTTC
CASSYSGGQGVREQYF
>TRBJ2-1|11|-|-|TRBV7-9
TGTGCCAGCAGCGTATACAATGAGCAGTTCTTC
CASSVYNEQFF
>TRBJ2-7|16|TRBD1|-|TRBV2
TGTGCCAGCAGTGAACACAGGGGGACTGCCTCCTACGAGCAGTACTTC
CASSEHRGTASYEQYF
>TRBJ2-1|14|-|few|TRBV10-1
TGCGCCACCAAGGTAACCCCCCAGGGCGGTGAGCAGTTCTTC
CATKVTPQGGEQFF
>TRBJ2-1|14|-|once|TRBV28
TGTGCCAGCAGACCAGGGGGCGGGGGACGTGAGCAGTTCTTC
CASRPGGGGREQFF
>TRBJ2-7|15|TRBD2|-|TRBV5-1
TGCGCCAGCAGCCTAGACAAGCGGGAGAGTGACGAGCAGTACTTC
CASSLDKRESDEQYF
>TRBJ2-1|15|-|-|TRBV6-4
TGTGCCAGCAGGACGGGACTCAGCTCCTACAATGAGCAGTTCTTC
CASRTGLSSYNEQFF
>TRBJ2-1|15|TRBD2|-|TRBV2
TGTGCCAGCAGTAGACTAGCGGGGAGTGCACGGGAGCAGTTCTTC
CASSRLAGSAREQFF
>TRBJ2-1|13|TRBD2|-|TRBV7-9
TGTGCCAGCAGCGCCGGGGGGGTCAATGAGCAGTTCTTC
CASSAGGVNEQFF
>TRBJ2-7|16|-|-|TRBV9
TGTGCCAGCAGCGTAGCAGCGGCCTCCTCGGGCTCGGAGCAGTACTTC
CASSVAAASSGSEQYF
>TRBJ1-1|16|TRBD1|-|TRBV25-1
TGTGCCAGCAGTATAGACAGGGGCTCACCCAACACTGAAGCTTTCTTT
CASSIDRGSPNTEAFF
>TRBJ1-2|17|TRBD1|-|TRBV24-1
TGTGCCACCAGTGATACTAAAGGACAGGGTACAATATATGGCTACACCTTC
CATSDTKGQGTIYGYTF
>TRBJ1-5|14|TRBD1|-|TRBV18
TGTGCCAGCTCACCCGACAGGGGTTATCAGCCCCAGCATTTT
CASSPDRGYQPQHF
>TRBJ2-5|14|TRBD2|-|TRBV29-1
TGCAGCGTCAGTAGGGCTAGCGGAAAAGAGACCCAGTACTTC
CSVSRASGKETQYF
>TRBJ1-3|13|-|once|TRBV9
TGTGCCAGCAGCCTCATCGGGGGAAACACCATATATTTT
CASSLIGGNTIYF
>TRBJ2-7|13|-|-|TRBV3-1/TRBV3-2
TGTGCCAGCAGCCTTCAGGGTTCCTACGAGCAGTACTTC
CASSLQGSYEQYF
>TRBJ2-5|15|TRBD2|-|TRBV2
TGTGCCAGCAGTGAAAGTCTGCCGGGAGGGGAGACCCAGTACTTC
CASSESLPGGETQYF
>TRBJ1-4|15|-|-|TRBV15
TGTGCCACCAGCAGATCTCAGGGAACTAATGAAAAACTGTTTTTT
CATSRSQGTNEKLFF
>TRBJ2-7|14|-|-|TRBV5-1
TGCGCCAGCAGCGTAGACCAGGGGAACGACGAGCAGTACTTC
CASSVDQGNDEQYF
>TRBJ1-6|14|-|-|TRBV28
TGTGCCAGCAGTTTATCACAGAATAATTCACCCCTCCACTTT
CASSLSQNNSPLHF
>TRBJ2-3|16|-|-|TRBV12-1
TGTGCCAGCAGCCCCTTATTAGCGGTTATCACAGATACGCAGTATTTT
CASSPLLAVITDTQYF
>TRBJ1-5|15|TRBD1|-|TRBV10-3
TGTGCCATCAGTGACCTTGGGACAGGGAATCAGCCCCAGCATTTT
CAISDLGTGNQPQHF
>TRBJ2-1|13|TRBD2|-|TRBV6-5
TGTGCCAGCAGCCCGACTAGCGGGAAGTCTCAGTTCTTC
CASSPTSGKSQFF
>TRBJ2-7|11|-|-|TRBV20-1
TGCAGTGTTGCGGGCATCTACGAGCAGTACTTC
CSVAGIYEQYF
>TRBJ1-5|14|-|once|TRBV3-1/TRBV3-2
TGTGCCAGCAGCCCGGGGGGTGGCAATCAGCCCCAGCATTTT
CASSPGGGNQPQHF
>TRBJ2-1|15|TRBD1|once|TRBV9
TGTGCCAGCAGCGCGGGACAGGGGTCCTACAATGAGCAGTTCTTC
CASSAGQGSYNEQFF
>TRBJ2-7|15|TRBD2|-|TRBV7-9
TGTGCCAGCAGCTTAGAGCGGGGGGGGACCTACGAGCAGTACTTC
CASSLERGGTYEQYF
>TRBJ2-3|17|-|-|TRBV19
TGTGCCAGTAGTCAATTGCGGACAGCTACTAGCACAGATACGCAGTATTTT
CASSQLRTATSTDTQYF
>TRBJ1-4|14|-|-|TRBV6-1
TGTGCCAGCAGTGAAAGCAGGGGAAGTGAAAAACTGTTTTTT
CASSESRGSEKLFF
>TRBJ2-5|16|TRBD1|-|TRBV2
TGTGCCAGCAGTGGGGACAGGGTATCCGGGTCAGAGACCCAGTACTTC
CASSGDRVSGSETQYF
>TRBJ2-1|11|-|-|TRBV12-3/TRBV12-4
TGTGCCAGCAGCTTTTACAATGAGCAGTTCTTC
CASSFYNEQFF
>TRBJ2-1|15|-|-|TRBV5-1
TGCGCCAGCAGCCTGACTAGTGCGTCCTACAATGAGCAGTTCTTC
CASSLTSASYNEQFF